This is a list of T cell receptor beta chains from one sample in a study of T cells in Graves' hyperthyroidism and ophthalmopathy. TCRdb ran MiXCR on the multiplex PCR reads and lists one entry per CDR3 protein. The sample lists about 360,000 distinct CDR3 sequences; roughly 14% were seen once. The specimen sequenced was blood. These receptors all stem from a man under 40 with Graves' hyperthyroidism that later progressed to Graves' ophthalmopathy. The CDR3 runs from the conserved cysteine through the conserved F or W.

V gene,J gene,CDR3 protein
TRBV7-6,TRBJ2-7,CASSSGGGRSSYEQYF
TRBV7-6,TRBJ2-2,CASSLEGGANTGELFF
TRBV28,TRBJ2-3,CASGAARTDTQYF
TRBV5-6,TRBJ1-5,CASSFSGAGNQPQRF
TRBV12-3/TRBV12-4,TRBJ2-3,CASSTLFTDTQYF
TRBV7-9,TRBJ2-3,CASSLVLGDTQYF
TRBV7-9,TRBJ2-5,CASSLNQGGTETQYF
TRBV11-3,TRBJ1-1,CASSVDNTEAFF
TRBV28,TRBJ2-1,CASSPRGRDHEQFF
TRBV27,TRBJ2-1,CASSFLASNEQFF
TRBV6-4,TRBJ1-1,CATNGGEAFF
TRBV10-3,TRBJ1-1,CAIKREAAGSKTEAFF
TRBV10-1,TRBJ1-4,CASKWSDRRNEKLFF
TRBV20-1,TRBJ1-2,CSAMTGSRGYTF
TRBV3-1,TRBJ2-7,CASSQDTGAPYEQYF
TRBV20-1,TRBJ1-5,CSGQGANNQPQHF